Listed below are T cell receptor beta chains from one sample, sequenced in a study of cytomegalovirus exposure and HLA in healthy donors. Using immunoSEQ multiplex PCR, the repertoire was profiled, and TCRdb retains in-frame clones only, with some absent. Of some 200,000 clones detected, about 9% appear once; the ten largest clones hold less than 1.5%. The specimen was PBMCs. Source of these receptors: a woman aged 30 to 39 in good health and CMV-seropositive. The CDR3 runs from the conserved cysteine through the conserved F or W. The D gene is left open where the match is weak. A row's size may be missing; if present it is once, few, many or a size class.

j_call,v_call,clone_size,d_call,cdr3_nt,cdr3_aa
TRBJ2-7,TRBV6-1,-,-,TGTGCCAGCAGGTCAGGGAATTCCTACGAGCAGTACTTC,CASRSGNSYEQYF
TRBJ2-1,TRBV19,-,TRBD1,TGTGCCAGTAGCACGGACAGGGGGCGATACAATGAGCAGTTCTTC,CASSTDRGRYNEQFF
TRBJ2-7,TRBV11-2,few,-,TGTGCCAGCAGCTTAGGGCGGCTCTCGTCCTACGAGCAGTACTTC,CASSLGRLSSYEQYF
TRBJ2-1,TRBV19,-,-,TGTGCCAGTAGCCTAACAGGGATTAAGTACAATGAGCAGTTCTTC,CASSLTGIKYNEQFF
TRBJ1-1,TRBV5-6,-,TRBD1,TGTGCCAGCAGCTCCCTGACAGGGTCGAGGGCTTTCTTT,CASSSLTGSRAFF
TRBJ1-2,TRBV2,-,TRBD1,TGTGCCAGCAGCAACAGGGGCTATGGCTACACCTTC,CASSNRGYGYTF
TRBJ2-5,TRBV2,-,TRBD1,TGTGCCAGCAGTGAATTTTATACAGGGGGGCAAGAGACCCAGTACTTC,CASSEFYTGGQETQYF
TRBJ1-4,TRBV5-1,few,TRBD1,TGCGCCAGCAGCGTCACCGGGACAGGGGATGAAAAACTGTTTTTT,CASSVTGTGDEKLFF
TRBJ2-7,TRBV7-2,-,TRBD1,TGTGCCAGCTCTGACAGGGACGAGCAGTACTTC,CASSDRDEQYF
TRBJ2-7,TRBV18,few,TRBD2,TGTGCCAGCTCACCGGCTAGCGGGAGTTACGAGCAGTACTTC,CASSPASGSYEQYF
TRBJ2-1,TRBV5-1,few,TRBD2,TGCGCCAGCGACCTAACTAGCGGGAGAAACAATGAGCAGTTCTTC,CASDLTSGRNNEQFF
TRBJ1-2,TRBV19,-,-,TGTGCCAGTACGGGGGATTACTATGGCTACACCTTC,CASTGDYYGYTF
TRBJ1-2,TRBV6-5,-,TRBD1,TGTGCCAGCAGCCCTGGGACAGGGAATGGCTACACCTTC,CASSPGTGNGYTF
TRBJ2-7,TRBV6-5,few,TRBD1,TGTGCCAGCAGACGAAACCGGGACAGGGACTACGAGCAGTACTTC,CASRRNRDRDYEQYF
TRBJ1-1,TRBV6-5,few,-,TGTGCCAGCTCTACGCTGATGAACACTGAAGCTTTCTTT,CASSTLMNTEAFF
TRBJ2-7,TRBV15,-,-,TGTGCCACCAGCAGAGATCTTTGGGGGGAGGTAAACGAGCAGTACTTC,CATSRDLWGEVNEQYF
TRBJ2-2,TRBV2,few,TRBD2,TGTGCCAGCAGAAGCGGGAGGGCTACCGGGGAGCTGTTTTTT,CASRSGRATGELFF
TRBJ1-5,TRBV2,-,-,TGTGCCAGCAGTGAAAGCCCCCCGTGGGGCTTGAAGCCCCAGCATTTT,CASSESPPWGLKPQHF
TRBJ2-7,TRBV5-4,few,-,TGTGCCAGCAGCTCCGGGACTGTGGGGACCTACGAGCAGTACTTC,CASSSGTVGTYEQYF
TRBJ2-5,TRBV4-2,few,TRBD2,TGTGCCAGCAGCCAAGAGCTAGCGGGAGGGGGAGAGACCCAGTACTTC,CASSQELAGGGETQYF
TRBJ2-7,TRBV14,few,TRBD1,TGTGCCAGCAGCAGACGGACAGGGGAGCGCGAGCAGTACTTC,CASSRRTGEREQYF
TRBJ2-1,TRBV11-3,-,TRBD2,TGTGCCAGCAGCGGACTAGCGGGAGGGAGTGAGCAGTTCTTC,CASSGLAGGSEQFF
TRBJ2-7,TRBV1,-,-,TGCACCAGCAGCCAAGTCATGGCCTACCGGGACTACGAGCAGTACTTC,CTSSQVMAYRDYEQYF
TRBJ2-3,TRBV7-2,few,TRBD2,TGTGCCAGCAGCCGAGACGGACTAGCGACAGATACGCAGTATTTT,CASSRDGLATDTQYF
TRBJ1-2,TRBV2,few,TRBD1,TGTGCCAGCAGTGAAGGGACAGGGGCAGATGGCTACACCTTC,CASSEGTGADGYTF
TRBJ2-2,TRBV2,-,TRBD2,TGTGCCAGCAGTGAGACTAGCGGGAAGTTCAACACCGGGGAGCTGTTTTTT,CASSETSGKFNTGELFF
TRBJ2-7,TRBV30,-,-,TGTGCCTGGAAATCTTGGTCGAGCTCCTACGAGCAGTACTTC,CAWKSWSSSYEQYF
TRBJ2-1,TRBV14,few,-,TGTGCCAGCAGCCTTATCTACAATGAGCAGTTCTTC,CASSLIYNEQFF
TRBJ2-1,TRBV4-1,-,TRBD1,TGCGCCAGCAGCCAGCGAATTACAGGGGCTTATGCCCCCGATGAGCAGTTCTTC,CASSQRITGAYAPDEQFF
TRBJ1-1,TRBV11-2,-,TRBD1,TGTGCCAGCAGCCCCGGGACAGGCGGGATGAACACTGAAGCTTTCTTT,CASSPGTGGMNTEAFF
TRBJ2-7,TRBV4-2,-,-,TGTGCCAGCAGCCAAGATTATCTCAACTTTTCCCCATACGAGCAGTACTTC,CASSQDYLNFSPYEQYF
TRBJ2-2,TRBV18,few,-,TGTGCCAGCTCAACCAATCGGTTCGGGGAGCTGTTTTTT,CASSTNRFGELFF
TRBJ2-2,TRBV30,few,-,TGTGCCTCGAGGCCAGGGGGGATCGGGGAGCTGTTTTTT,CASRPGGIGELFF
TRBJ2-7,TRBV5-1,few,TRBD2,TGCGCCAGCAGCTTGCGGACGCCCTCGGGGACTAGCGGGAGGGCCCCCCACGAGCAGTACTTC,CASSLRTPSGTSGRAPHEQYF
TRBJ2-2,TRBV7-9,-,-,TGTGCCAGCAGCTTAGTCCCAGGCTGGCACACCGGGGAGCTGTTTTTT,CASSLVPGWHTGELFF
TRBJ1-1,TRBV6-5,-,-,TGTGCCAGCAGTCGCTTGAACAGGGTGAACACTGAAGCTTTCTTT,CASSRLNRVNTEAFF
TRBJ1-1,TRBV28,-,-,TGTGCCAGCAGTTTGAGAACTGAAGCTTTCTTT,CASSLRTEAFF
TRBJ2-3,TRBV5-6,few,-,TGTGCCAGCAGCCGCTCGGGGACAAGTGGGGTCAGGGATACGCAGTATTTT,CASSRSGTSGVRDTQYF
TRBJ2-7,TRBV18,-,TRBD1,TGTGCCAGCTCACGTTCCGGGACAGGGGACCACGAGCAGTACTTC,CASSRSGTGDHEQYF
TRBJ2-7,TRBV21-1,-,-,TGTGCCAGCAGGGCCGGGACAGTGGTGAGCTCCTACGAGCAGTACTTC,CASRAGTVVSSYEQYF
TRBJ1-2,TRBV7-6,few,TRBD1,TGTGCCAGCAGCCTTAAACCGGGACAGGGGAACGGCTACACCTTC,CASSLKPGQGNGYTF
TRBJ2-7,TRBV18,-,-,TGTGCCAGCTCCGCTGGGGGCTTCTACGAGCAGTACTTC,CASSAGGFYEQYF
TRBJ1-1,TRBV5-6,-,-,TGTGCCAGCAGCGCAGGGGCATCAGCTTTCTTT,CASSAGASAFF
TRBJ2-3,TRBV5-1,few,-,TGCGCCAGCAGCCTCGGGGACAAGCGCACAGATACGCAGTATTTT,CASSLGDKRTDTQYF
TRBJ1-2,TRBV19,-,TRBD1,TGTGCCAGTAGTACAAGAACCCCGGGACAGGTTTATGGCTACACCTTC,CASSTRTPGQVYGYTF
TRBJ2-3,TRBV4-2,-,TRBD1,TGTGCCAGCAGCCAGGCTGGACAGGACACAGATACGCAGTATTTT,CASSQAGQDTDTQYF
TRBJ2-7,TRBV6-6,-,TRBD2,TGTGCCAGCAGTACTCCGGGACTAGATGGAGCGACACAGCAGTACTTC,CASSTPGLDGATQQYF
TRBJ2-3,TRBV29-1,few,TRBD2,TGCAGCGTGGCCGGACTAGCGACGGCAGATACGCAGTATTTT,CSVAGLATADTQYF
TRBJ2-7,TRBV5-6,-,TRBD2,TGTGCCAGCAGCTTGTATGGACTAGCCATTTACGAGCAGTACTTC,CASSLYGLAIYEQYF
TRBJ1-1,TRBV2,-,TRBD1,TGTGCCAGCAGGGACAGGGGAGGGACTGAAGCTTTCTTT,CASRDRGGTEAFF
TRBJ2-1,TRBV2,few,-,TGTGCCAGCAGTGAATACGATCTGAGCTACAATGAGCAGTTCTTC,CASSEYDLSYNEQFF
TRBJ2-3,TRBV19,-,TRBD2,TGTGCCAGTAGTATAACCCCCCGGACTAGGGGCACAGATACGCAGTATTTT,CASSITPRTRGTDTQYF